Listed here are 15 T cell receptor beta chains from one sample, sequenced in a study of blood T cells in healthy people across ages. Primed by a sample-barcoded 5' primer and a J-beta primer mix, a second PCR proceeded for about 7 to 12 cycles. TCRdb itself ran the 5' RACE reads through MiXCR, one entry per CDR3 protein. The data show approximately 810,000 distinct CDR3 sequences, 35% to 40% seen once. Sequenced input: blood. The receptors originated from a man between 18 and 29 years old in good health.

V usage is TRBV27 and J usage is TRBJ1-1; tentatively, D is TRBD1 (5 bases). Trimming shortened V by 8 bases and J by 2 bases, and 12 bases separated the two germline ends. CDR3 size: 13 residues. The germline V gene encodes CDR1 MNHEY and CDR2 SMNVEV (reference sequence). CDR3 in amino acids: CASGSTANTEAFF. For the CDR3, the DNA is TGTGCCAGCGGGTCGACAGCAAACACTGAAGCTTTCTTT.

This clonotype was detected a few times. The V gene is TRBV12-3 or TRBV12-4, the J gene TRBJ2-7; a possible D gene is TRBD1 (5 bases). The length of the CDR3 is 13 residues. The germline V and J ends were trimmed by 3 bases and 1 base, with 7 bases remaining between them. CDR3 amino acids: CASSFRQSYEQYF. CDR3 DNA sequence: TGTGCCAGCAGTTTTAGACAGTCCTACGAGCAGTACTTC.

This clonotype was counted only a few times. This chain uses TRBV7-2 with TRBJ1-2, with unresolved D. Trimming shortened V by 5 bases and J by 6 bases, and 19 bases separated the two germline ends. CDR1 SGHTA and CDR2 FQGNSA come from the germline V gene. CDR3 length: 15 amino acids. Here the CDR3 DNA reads TGTGCCAGCAGCCCAGGAGGTACCGCCCTCCATGGCTACACCTTC. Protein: CASSPGGTALHGYTF.

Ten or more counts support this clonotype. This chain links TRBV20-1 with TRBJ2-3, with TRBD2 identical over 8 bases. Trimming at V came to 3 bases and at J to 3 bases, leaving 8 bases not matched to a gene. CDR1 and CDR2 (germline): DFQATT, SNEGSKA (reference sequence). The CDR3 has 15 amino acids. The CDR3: CSASLSLAGTDTQYF. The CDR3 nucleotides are TGCAGTGCTAGTTTGAGCCTAGCGGGTACAGATACGCAGTATTTT.

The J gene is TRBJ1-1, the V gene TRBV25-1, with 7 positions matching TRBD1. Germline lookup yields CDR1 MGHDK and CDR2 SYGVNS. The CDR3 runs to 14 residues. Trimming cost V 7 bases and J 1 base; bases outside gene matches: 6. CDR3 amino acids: CASKLGTANTEAFF. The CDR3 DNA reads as TGTGCCAGCAAACTAGGGACAGCGAACACTGAAGCTTTCTTT.

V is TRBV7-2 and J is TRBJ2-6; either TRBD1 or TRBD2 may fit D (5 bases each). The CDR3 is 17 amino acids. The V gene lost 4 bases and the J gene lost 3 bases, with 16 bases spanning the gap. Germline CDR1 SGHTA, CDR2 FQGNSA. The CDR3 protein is CASSSARAGVGANVLTF. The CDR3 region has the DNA TGTGCCAGCAGCTCAGCCAGGGCCGGGGTTGGGGCCAACGTCCTGACTTTC.

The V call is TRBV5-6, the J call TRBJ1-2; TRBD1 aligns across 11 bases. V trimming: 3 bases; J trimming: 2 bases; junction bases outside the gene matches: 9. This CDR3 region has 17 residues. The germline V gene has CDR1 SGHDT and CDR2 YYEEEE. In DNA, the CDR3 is TGTGCCAGCAGCTACGGACAGGGGGCAAGGATAAACTATGGCTACACCTTC. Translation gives CASSYGQGARINYGYTF.

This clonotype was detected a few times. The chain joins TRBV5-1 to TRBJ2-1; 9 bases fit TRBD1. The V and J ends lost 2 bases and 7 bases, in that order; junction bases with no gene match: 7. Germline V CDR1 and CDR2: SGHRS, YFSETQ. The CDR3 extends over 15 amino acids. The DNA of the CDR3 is TGCGCCAGCAGCTTCCGGGACAGGGTGAGGAATGAGCAGTTCTTC. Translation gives CASSFRDRVRNEQFF.

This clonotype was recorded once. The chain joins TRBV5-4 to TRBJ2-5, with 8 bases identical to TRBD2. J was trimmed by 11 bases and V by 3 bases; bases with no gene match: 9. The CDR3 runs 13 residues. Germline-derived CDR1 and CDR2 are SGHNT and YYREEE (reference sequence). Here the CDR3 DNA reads TGTGCCAGCAGCTGGGGTCGGGAGGGTGAGCAGTACTTC. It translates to CASSWGREGEQYF.

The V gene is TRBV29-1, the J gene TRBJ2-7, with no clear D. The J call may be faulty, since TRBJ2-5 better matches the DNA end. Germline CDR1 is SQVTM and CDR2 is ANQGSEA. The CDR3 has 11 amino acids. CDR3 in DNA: TGCAGCGTAAGAATCGAAGAGACCCAGTACTTC. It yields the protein CSVRIEETQYF.

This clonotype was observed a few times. CDR3: CASSSQTGVNQPQHF. The DNA of the CDR3 is TGTGCCAGCAGCTCCCAAACAGGGGTCAATCAGCCCCAGCATTTT. J is TRBJ1-5 and V is TRBV7-2, with TRBD1 matching over 7 bases. Germline V lookup: CDR1 SGHTA, CDR2 FQGNSA. Trimming at V came to 4 bases and at J to 3 bases, leaving 6 bases not matched to a gene. CDR3 length: 15 residues.

Here the CDR3 DNA reads TGTGCCAGCAGTGGAACAGGATTGGGTGAGCAGTTCTTC. This translates into CASSGTGLGEQFF. The rearrangement uses TRBV2 and TRBJ2-1; the D gene is possibly TRBD1 (5 bases). This CDR3 has 13 residues. Trimming took off 4 bases at V and 9 bases at J, with 13 bases between the two ends. Germline V CDR1 and CDR2: SNHLY, FYNNEI.

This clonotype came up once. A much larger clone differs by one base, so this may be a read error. The CDR3 is CAISLSSVSSYNEQYF. The CDR3 nucleotides read TGTGCCATCAGCCTCAGTAGCGTCAGCTCCTACAATGAGCAGTACTTC. The rearrangement joins TRBV10-3 to TRBJ2-1; D may be TRBD2 (5 bases). TRBJ2-7 explains the end of the DNA better; the J call may be wrong. The CDR3 contains 16 residues. Germline loops: CDR1 ENHRY, CDR2 SYGVKD.

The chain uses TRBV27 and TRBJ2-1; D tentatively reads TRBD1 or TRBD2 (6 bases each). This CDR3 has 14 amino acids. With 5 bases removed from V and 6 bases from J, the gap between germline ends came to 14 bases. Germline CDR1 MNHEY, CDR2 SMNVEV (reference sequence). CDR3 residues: CASSIRGVTNEQFF. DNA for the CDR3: TGTGCCAGCAGTATTAGGGGGGTAACCAATGAGCAGTTCTTC.

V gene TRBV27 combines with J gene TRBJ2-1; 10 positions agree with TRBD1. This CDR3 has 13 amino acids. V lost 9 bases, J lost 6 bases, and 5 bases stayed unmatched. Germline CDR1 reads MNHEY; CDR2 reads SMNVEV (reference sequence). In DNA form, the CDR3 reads TGTGCCAGTGGGGGGACAGGGGCCAATGAGCAGTTCTTC. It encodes CASGGTGANEQFF.